This T cell receptor (beta chain) was recorded in a study of blood T cell repertoires in COVID-19. On the study more broadly: T cells, B-cell-depleted T cells, or PBMCs provided the cDNA or gDNA that served as material.

The authors' processing: Reference gene primer amplification yielded estimated nucleated cell counts. TCRdb's copy holds only in-frame clones and misses some; the assay was immunoSEQ multiplex PCR. V and J calls and clone size are those listed in that table; D and trimming were worked out from the DNA. The repertoire holds roughly 180,000 clones, approximately 85% seen once, with more than 5.5% in the top ten. Symptom resolution, clearance, or two negative PCRs marked donors in Cohort 3 as recovered. This clone was seen once. Germline lookup yields CDR1 WSHSY and CDR2 SAAADI. The CDR3 length is 14 residues. Trimming removed 2 bases at V and 0 bases at J, with 5 bases between.

The sequenced sample consisted of PBMCs or T cells enriched from blood (not recorded which). The chain joins TRBV10-2 to TRBJ2-1; a possible D gene is TRBD2 (5 bases). This TCR derives from a man aged 35-49 years who had recovered from COVID-19. The chain's CDR3 is CASSEGSSYNEQFF. CDR3 bases: TGCGCCAGCAGTGAGGGGAGCTCCTACAATGAGCAGTTCTTC.